This entry lists 9 T cell receptor beta chains sequenced from one sample in a study of memory CD4+ T cells and cytomegalovirus serostatus. Single viable CD3+CD4+CD8-CD45RO+ cells were sorted as the memory CD4+ T cells. Some clones are missing from TCRdb's copy, which holds only in-frame ones; the method was immunoSEQ multiplex PCR. The sample lists around 45,000 clones; approximately 82% were seen once. Sample: memory CD4+ T cells from blood. The receptors shown here come from an adult in good health and CMV-seronegative.

This clone turned up a few times. The chain is built from TRBV11-2 and TRBJ2-5; 12 nucleotides align to TRBD2. From germline, CDR1 is SGHAT and CDR2 FQNNGV. The ends lost 8 bases at V and 4 bases at J; junction bases unmatched: 11. This CDR3 is built from 16 residues. CDR3 sequence reads: CASGRLAGGVGETQYF. The CDR3 nucleotides read TGTGCCAGCGGAAGGCTAGCGGGGGGGGTAGGAGAGACCCAGTACTTC.

This chain links TRBV7-9 with TRBJ1-1; the match to TRBD1 covers 8 bases. The CDR3 runs 15 residues. In germline, CDR1 is SEHNR, CDR2 FQNEAQ (reference sequence). V was clipped by 5 bases and J by 1 base; unmatched bases: 6. CDR3 nucleotides: TGTGCCAGCAGCCCCCAGACAGGGGAGAACACTGAAGCTTTCTTT. Its translation is CASSPQTGENTEAFF.

This chain uses TRBV7-6 with TRBJ2-1; D is unresolved. V was cut by 5 bases and J by 5 bases, with 10 bases left in between. CDR3 length: 13 amino acids. CDR1 SGHVS and CDR2 FNYEAQ come from the germline V gene. DNA for the CDR3: TGTGCCAGCAGCCTAGGACGGAACAATGAGCAGTTCTTC. Translated, it gives CASSLGRNNEQFF.

The J gene is TRBJ1-2, the V gene TRBV19; weak D call: TRBD1 (6 bases). The germline V and J ends were trimmed by 4 bases and 11 bases, with 11 bases remaining between them. Per the germline V gene, CDR1 is LNHDA and CDR2 is SQIVND (reference sequence). The CDR3 runs to 11 residues. The CDR3 reads CASSTQGGYTF. The DNA for the CDR3 is TGTGCCAGTAGTACACAGGGAGGTTACACCTTC.

The chain is built from TRBV28 and TRBJ1-2; no reliable D call. Germline V gene data show CDR1 as MDHEN and CDR2 as SYDVKM. The CDR3 is 15 amino acids. V was cut by 10 bases and J by 2 bases, with 20 bases left in between. This chain's CDR3 is CATRSFGWSNYGYTF. CDR3 in DNA: TGTGCCACCAGGTCGTTTGGGTGGTCGAACTATGGCTACACCTTC.

This clone was seen a few times. V is TRBV2 and J is TRBJ2-5, with 11 bases fitting TRBD2. Trimming at V came to 3 bases and at J to 4 bases, leaving 1 base not matched to a gene. CDR3 length equals 14 residues. Germline V gives CDR1 SNHLY, CDR2 FYNNEI. This chain's CDR3 is CASSDTSGGETQYF. CDR3 bases: TGTGCCAGCAGTGACACTAGCGGGGGAGAGACCCAGTACTTC.

The genes are TRBV6-6 and TRBJ1-6; D is undetermined. The CDR3 length is 14 residues. V was clipped by 5 bases and J by 8 bases, with 13 bases between them. Germline CDR1 reads MNHNY; CDR2 reads SVGAGI (reference sequence). CDR3 amino acids: CASSDGLRDSPLHF. The CDR3 region has the DNA TGTGCCAGCAGTGACGGACTGAGGGATTCACCCCTCCACTTT.

V usage is TRBV6-6 and J usage is TRBJ1-4, with no clear D. Germline CDR1 is MNHNY and CDR2 is SVGAGI (reference sequence). V lost 2 bases and J 5 bases, leaving 12 bases between the germline ends. The CDR3 is made up of 15 amino acids. The CDR3 nucleotides read TGTGCCAGCAGTTACGGGCAAATGGGAAATGAAAAACTGTTTTTT. Its translation is CASSYGQMGNEKLFF.

V and J are TRBV7-8 and TRBJ2-1; 7 nucleotides match TRBD2. The CDR3 has 15 amino acids. Looked up from germline, CDR1 is SGHVS and CDR2 is FQNEAQ. J lost 5 bases, V lost 5 bases, and 9 bases had no gene match. CDR3 in amino acids: CASSPPGTTNNEQFF. The CDR3 nucleotides are TGTGCCAGCAGCCCGCCCGGGACTACCAACAATGAGCAGTTCTTC.